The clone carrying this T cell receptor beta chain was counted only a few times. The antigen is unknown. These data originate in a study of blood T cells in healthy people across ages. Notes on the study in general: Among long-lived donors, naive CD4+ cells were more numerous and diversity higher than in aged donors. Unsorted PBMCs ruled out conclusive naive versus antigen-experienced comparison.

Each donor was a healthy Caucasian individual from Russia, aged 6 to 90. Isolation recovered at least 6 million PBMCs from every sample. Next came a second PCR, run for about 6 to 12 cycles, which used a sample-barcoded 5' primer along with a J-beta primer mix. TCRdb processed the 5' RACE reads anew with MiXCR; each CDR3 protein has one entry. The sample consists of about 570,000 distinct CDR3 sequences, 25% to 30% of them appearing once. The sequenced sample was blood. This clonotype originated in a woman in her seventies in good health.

The CDR3 DNA follows: TGTGCCAGCAGCTTAGTTCAAATAGGGACAGGGCTCTACGAGCAGTACTTC. Encoded protein: CASSLVQIGTGLYEQYF. The chain carries TRBV7-2 and TRBJ2-7, with TRBD1 matching 9 bases. The germline V gene encodes CDR1 SGHTA and CDR2 FQGNSA. The ends lost 1 base at V and 3 bases at J; junction bases unmatched: 10. The CDR3 extends over 17 amino acids. Full variable domain (missing parts from reference TRBV7-2 and TRBJ2-7): GAGVSQSPSNKVTEKGKDVELRCDPISGHTALYWYRQSLGQGLEFLIYFQGNSAPDKSGLPSDRFSAERTGGSVSTLTIQRTQQEDSAVYLCASSLVQIGTGLYEQYFGPGTRLTVT.